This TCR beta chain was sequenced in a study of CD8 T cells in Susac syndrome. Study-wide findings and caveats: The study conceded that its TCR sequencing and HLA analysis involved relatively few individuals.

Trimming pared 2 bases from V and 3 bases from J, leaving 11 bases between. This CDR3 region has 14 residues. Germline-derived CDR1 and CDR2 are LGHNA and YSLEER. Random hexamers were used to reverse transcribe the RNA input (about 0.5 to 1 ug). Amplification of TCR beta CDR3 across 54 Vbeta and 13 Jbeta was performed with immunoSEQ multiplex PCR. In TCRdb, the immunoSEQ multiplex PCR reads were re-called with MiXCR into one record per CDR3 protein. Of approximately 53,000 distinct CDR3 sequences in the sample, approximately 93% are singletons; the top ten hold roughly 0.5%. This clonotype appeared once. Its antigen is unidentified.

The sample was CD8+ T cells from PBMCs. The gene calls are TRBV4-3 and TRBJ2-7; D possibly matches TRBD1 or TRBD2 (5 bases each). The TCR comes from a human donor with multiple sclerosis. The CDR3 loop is CASSQLPGSYEQYF. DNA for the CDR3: TGCGCCAGCAGCCAATTGCCAGGGAGCTACGAGCAGTACTTC.